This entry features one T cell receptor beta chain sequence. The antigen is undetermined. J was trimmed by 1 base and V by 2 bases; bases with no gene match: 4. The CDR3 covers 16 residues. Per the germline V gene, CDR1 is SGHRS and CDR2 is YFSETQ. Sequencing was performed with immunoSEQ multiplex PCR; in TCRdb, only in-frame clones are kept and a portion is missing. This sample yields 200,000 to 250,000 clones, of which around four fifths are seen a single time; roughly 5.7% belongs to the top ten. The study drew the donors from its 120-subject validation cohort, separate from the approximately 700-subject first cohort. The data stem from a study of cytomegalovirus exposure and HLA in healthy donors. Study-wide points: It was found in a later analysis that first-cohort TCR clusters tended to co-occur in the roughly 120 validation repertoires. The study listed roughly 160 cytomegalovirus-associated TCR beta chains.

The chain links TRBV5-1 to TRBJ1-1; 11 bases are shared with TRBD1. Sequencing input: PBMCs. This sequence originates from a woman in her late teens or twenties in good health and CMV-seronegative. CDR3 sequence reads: CASSLGQGARNTEAFF. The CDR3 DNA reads TGCGCCAGCAGCTTAGGACAGGGGGCTAGGAACACTGAAGCTTTCTTT.